This T cell receptor (beta chain) comes out of a study of shared clonotypes between healthy human individuals. Study findings and constraints: Sorted-subset samples were not fully sequenced, rarefaction indicated.

Each PCR replicate from the sorted subsets contained about 210 ng DNA, which is about 30,000 T cell genomes. Repertoires were generated with immunoSEQ multiplex PCR, while TCRdb's copy carries only in-frame clones and drops some. The table records fewer than 2.5 million clones, roughly 93% of them present only once. This clone was seen only a few times. Antigen: not known. The CDR3 is 15 amino acids. Germline loops: CDR1 MDHEN, CDR2 SYDVKM. V lost 2 bases and J 0 bases, leaving 10 bases between the germline ends. V usage is TRBV28 and J usage is TRBJ1-1; D call uncertain. The TCR sequence derives from a man in his late teens or twenties in good health. Some clones in this sample may be carry-over from other donors' samples. The sample comprised naive CD4+ T cells from PBMCs. Sample subset: CD45RA+ positively selected. Here the CDR3 DNA reads TGTGCCAGCAGTTTACCCCGCCAGGTGAACACTGAAGCTTTCTTT. Its protein product is CASSLPRQVNTEAFF. The full variable domain, completed using reference TRBV28 and TRBJ1-1, is DVKVTQSSRYLVKRTGEKVFLECVQDMDHENMFWYRQDPGLGLRLIYFSYDVKMKEKGDIPEGYSVSREKKERFSLILESASTNQTSMYLCASSLPRQVNTEAFFGQGTRLTVV.